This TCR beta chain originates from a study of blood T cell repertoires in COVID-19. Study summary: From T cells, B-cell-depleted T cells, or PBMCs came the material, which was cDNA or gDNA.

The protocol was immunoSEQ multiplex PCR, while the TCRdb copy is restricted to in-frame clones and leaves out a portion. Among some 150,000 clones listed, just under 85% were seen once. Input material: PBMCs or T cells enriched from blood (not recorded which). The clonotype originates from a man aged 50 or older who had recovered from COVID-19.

CDR3 sequence: CASSVEGMTTTDTQYF. CDR3 sequence (DNA): TGTGCCAGCAGTGTGGAAGGGATGACTACCACAGATACGCAGTATTTT. The chain joins TRBV2 to TRBJ2-3; possible D gene TRBD2, 5 bases. The CDR3 loop spans 16 amino acids. The ends were cut back, 4 bases at V and 2 bases at J, with 16 bases in the middle. Per germline, CDR1 SNHLY and CDR2 FYNNEI.